The T cell receptor beta chain described here comes from a study of post-analysis software for immune sequencing data. Unmatched junction bases numbered 4, after V lost 1 base and J lost 4 bases. The length of the CDR3 is 16 residues. The germline CDR1 and CDR2 sequences are SQVTM and ANQGSEA. The study, taken as a whole, reports: Patients carried roughly 5 TRBV segments more frequently than controls did, and TRBV5-6, TRBV5-1 and TRBV20-1 were among them. Samples from a shared batch, those prepared together, strongly co-clustered by F measure.

Included in the TCR beta cDNA libraries were unique molecular identifiers. TCRdb processed the PCR reads anew with MiXCR; each CDR3 protein has one entry. Altogether some 800,000 distinct CDR3 sequences are present, about half being singletons, with the ten largest covering roughly 4.4%. Turning to this clonotype: Its matching antigen is unknown.

The TCR was taken from a girl aged 10 to 17 with multiple sclerosis. The chain combines TRBV29-1 with TRBJ2-1, with 13 bases matching TRBD2. The sample consisted of blood. DNA for the CDR3: TGCAGCGTTGAAGGGAGACTAGCGGGAGGATACAATGAGCAGTTCTTC. This gives the protein CSVEGRLAGGYNEQFF.